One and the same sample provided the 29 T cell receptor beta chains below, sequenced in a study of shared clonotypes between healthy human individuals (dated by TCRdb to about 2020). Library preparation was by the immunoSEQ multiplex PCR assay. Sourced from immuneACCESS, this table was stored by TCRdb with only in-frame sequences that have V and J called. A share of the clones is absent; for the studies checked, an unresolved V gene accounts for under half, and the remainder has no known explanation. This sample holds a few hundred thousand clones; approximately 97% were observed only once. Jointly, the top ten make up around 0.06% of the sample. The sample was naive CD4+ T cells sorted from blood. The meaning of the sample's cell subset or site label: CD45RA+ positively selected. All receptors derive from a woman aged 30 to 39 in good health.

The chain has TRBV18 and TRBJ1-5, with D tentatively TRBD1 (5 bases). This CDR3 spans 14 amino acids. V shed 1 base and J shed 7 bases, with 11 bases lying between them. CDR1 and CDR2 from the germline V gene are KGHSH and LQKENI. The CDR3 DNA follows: TGTGCCAGCTCACCACTGGGAGGGGCGCAGCCCCAGCATTTT. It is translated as CASSPLGGAQPQHF. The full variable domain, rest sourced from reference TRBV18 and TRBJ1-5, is NAGVMQNPRHLVRRRGQEARLRCSPMKGHSHVYWYRQLPEEGLKFMVYLQKENIIDESGMPKERFSAEFPKEGPSILRIQQVVRGDSAAYFCASSPLGGAQPQHFGDGTRLSIL.

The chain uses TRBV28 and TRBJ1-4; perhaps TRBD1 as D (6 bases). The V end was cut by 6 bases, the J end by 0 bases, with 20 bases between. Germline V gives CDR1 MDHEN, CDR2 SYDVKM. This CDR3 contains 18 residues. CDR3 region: CASSPLRGRLATNEKLFF. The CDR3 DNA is TGTGCCAGCAGCCCACTCAGGGGTAGATTGGCAACTAATGAAAAACTGTTTTTT. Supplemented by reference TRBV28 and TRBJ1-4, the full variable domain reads DVKVTQSSRYLVKRTGEKVFLECVQDMDHENMFWYRQDPGLGLRLIYFSYDVKMKEKGDIPEGYSVSREKKERFSLILESASTNQTSMYLCASSPLRGRLATNEKLFFGSGTQLSVL.

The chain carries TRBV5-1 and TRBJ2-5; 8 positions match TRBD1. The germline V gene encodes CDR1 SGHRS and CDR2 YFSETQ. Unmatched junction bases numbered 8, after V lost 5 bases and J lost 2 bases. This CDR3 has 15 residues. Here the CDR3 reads CASSPGGQVQETQYF. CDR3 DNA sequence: TGCGCCAGCAGTCCTGGGGGACAGGTTCAAGAGACCCAGTACTTC.

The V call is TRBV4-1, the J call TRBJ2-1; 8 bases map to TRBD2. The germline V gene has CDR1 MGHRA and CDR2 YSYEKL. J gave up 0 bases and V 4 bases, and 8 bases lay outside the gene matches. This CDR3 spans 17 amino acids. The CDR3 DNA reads TGCGCCAGCAGCCCTCGGACTAGCCCCGGCTCCTACAATGAGCAGTTCTTC. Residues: CASSPRTSPGSYNEQFF.

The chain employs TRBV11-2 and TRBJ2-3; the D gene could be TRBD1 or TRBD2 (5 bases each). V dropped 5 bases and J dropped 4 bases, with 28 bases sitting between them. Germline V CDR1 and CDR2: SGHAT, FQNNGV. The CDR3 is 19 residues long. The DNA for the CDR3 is TGTGCCAGCAGCCGTGCGGGTCCCGGGGCAGCGCATAAAGCAGATACGCAGTATTTT. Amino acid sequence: CASSRAGPGAAHKADTQYF.

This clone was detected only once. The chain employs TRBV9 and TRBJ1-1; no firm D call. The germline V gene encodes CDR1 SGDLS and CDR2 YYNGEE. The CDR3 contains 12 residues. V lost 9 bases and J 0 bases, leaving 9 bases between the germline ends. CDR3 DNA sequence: TGTGCCACCCTTTCTATGAACACTGAAGCTTTCTTT. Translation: CATLSMNTEAFF.

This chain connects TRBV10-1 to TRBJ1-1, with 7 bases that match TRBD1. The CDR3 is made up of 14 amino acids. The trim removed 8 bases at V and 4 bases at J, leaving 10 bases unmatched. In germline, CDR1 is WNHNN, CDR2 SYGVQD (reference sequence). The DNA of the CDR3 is TGCGCCAGCGGAAAGACAGGGTCTTTCACTGAAGCTTTCTTT. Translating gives CASGKTGSFTEAFF.

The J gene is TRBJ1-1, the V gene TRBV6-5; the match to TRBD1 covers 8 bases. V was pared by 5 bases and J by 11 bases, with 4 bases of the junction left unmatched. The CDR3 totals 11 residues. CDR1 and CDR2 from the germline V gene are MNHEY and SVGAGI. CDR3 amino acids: CASSRTGQAFF. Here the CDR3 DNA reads TGTGCCAGCAGTCGGACAGGGCAGGCTTTCTTT.

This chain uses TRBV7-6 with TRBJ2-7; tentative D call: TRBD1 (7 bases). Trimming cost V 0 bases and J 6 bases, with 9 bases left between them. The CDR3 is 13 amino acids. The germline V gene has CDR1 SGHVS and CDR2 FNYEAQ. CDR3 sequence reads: CASSLARDSEQYF. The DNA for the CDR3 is TGTGCCAGCAGCTTAGCGCGGGACAGCGAGCAGTACTTC.

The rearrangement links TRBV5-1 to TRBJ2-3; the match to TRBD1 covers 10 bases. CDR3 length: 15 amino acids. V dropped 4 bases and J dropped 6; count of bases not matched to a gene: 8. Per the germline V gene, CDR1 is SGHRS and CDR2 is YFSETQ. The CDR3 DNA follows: TGCGCCAGCAGCCCTTGGACAGGGGGATCTGATACGCAGTATTTT. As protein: CASSPWTGGSDTQYF. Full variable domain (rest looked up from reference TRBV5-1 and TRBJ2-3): KAGVTQTPRYLIKTRGQQVTLSCSPISGHRSVSWYQQTPGQGLQFLFEYFSETQRNKGNFPGRFSGRQFSNSRSEMNVSTLELGDSALYLCASSPWTGGSDTQYFGPGTRLTVL.

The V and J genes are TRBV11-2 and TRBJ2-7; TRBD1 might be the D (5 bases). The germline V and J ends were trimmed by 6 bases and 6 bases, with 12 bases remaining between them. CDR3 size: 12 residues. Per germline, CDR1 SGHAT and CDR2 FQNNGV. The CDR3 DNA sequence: TGTGCCAGCAGGTCCAGGGTACGCGAGCAGTACTTC. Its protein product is CASRSRVREQYF. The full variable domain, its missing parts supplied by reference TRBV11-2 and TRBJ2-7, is EAGVAQSPRYKIIEKRQSVAFWCNPISGHATLYWYQQILGQGPKLLIQFQNNGVVDDSQLPKDRFSAERLKGVDSTLKIQPAKLEDSAVYLCASRSRVREQYFGPGTRLTVT.

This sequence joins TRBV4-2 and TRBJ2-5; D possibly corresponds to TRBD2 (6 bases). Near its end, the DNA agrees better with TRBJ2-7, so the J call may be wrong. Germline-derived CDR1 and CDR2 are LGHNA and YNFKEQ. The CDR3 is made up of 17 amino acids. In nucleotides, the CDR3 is TGTGCCAGCAGCCAAGACAGAGGGACTCGTCGGGATCGCGAGCAGTACTTC. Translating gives CASSQDRGTRRDREQYF.

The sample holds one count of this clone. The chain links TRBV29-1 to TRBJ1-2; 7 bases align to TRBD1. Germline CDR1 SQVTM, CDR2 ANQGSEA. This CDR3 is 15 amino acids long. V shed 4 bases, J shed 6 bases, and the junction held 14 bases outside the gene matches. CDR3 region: CSVAPGPGQKDGYTF. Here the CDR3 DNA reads TGCAGCGTTGCTCCGGGACCGGGACAGAAGGATGGCTACACCTTC.

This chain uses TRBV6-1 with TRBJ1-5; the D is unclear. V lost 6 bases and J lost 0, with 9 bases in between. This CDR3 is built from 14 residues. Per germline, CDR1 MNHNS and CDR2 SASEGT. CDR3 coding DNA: TGTGCCAGCAGAGGACCTTATAGCAATCAGCCCCAGCATTTT. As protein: CASRGPYSNQPQHF.

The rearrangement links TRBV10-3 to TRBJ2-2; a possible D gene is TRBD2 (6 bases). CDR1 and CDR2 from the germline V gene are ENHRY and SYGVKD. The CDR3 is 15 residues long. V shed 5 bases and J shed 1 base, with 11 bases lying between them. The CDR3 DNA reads TGTGCCATCAGTCGGGGGACTGGGAACACCGGGGAGCTGTTTTTT. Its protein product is CAISRGTGNTGELFF.

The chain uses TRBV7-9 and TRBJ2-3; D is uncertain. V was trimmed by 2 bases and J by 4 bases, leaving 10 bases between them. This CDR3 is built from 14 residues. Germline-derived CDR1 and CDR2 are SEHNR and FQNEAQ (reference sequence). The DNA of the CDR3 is TGTGCCAGCAGCTTAACCTCGGCCTCAGATACGCAGTATTTT. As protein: CASSLTSASDTQYF.

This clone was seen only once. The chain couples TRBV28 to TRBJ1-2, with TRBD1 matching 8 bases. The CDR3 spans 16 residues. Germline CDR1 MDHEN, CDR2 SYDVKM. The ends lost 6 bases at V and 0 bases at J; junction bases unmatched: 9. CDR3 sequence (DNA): TGTGCCAGCAGCACCCGGACAGGGCGCTCTAACTATGGCTACACCTTC. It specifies CASSTRTGRSNYGYTF.

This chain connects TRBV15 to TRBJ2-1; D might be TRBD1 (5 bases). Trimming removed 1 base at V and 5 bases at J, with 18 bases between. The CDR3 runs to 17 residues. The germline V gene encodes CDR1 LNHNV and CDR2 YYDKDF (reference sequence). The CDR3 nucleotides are TGTGCCACCAGCAGAGCCGTTGTCCAGGGCATGAACAATGAGCAGTTCTTC. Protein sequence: CATSRAVVQGMNNEQFF.

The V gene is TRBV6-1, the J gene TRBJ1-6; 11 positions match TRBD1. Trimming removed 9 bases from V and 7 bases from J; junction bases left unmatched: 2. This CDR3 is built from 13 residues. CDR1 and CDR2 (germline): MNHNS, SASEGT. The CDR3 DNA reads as TGTGCCAGTCGGACAGGGGGCAATTCACCCCTCCACTTT. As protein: CASRTGGNSPLHF.

This chain's CDR3 is CASSPGRIQETQYF. Here the CDR3 DNA reads TGCGCCAGCAGCCCGGGACGGATACAAGAGACCCAGTACTTC. V usage is TRBV5-1 and J usage is TRBJ2-5, with D perhaps being TRBD1 or TRBD2 (5 bases each). V lost 4 bases and J 2 bases, leaving 12 bases between the germline ends. This CDR3 has 14 amino acids. Germline-derived CDR1 and CDR2 are SGHRS and YFSETQ.

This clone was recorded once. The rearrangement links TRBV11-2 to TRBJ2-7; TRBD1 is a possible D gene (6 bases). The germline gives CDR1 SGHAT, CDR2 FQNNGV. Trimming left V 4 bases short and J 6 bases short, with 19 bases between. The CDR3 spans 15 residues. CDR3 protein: CASSSWGTRTLEQYF. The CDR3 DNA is TGTGCCAGCAGCTCCTGGGGGACAAGGACCCTCGAGCAGTACTTC.

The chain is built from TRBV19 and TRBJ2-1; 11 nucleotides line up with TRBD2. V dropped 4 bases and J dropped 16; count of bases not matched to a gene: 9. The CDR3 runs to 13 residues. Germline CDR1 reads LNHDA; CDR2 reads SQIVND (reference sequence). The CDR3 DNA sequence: TGTGCCAGTAGTACCTTAACTAGCGGGAGTCGATTCTTC. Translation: CASSTLTSGSRFF.

The CDR3 reads CASRQAGRAFF. The CDR3 bases are TGTGCCAGCCGCCAGGCCGGTCGGGCTTTCTTT. This sequence joins TRBV27 and TRBJ1-1; no firm D call. The CDR3 is 11 residues long. Trimming pared 8 bases from V and 11 bases from J, leaving 15 bases between. The germline CDR1 and CDR2 sequences are MNHEY and SMNVEV (reference sequence).

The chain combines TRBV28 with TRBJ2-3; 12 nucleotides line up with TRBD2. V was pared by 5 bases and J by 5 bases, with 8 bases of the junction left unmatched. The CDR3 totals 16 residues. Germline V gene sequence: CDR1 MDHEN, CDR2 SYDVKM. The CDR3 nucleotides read TGTGCCAGCAGTGCCCCGACTAGCGGGAGTAAAGATACGCAGTATTTT. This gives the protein CASSAPTSGSKDTQYF.

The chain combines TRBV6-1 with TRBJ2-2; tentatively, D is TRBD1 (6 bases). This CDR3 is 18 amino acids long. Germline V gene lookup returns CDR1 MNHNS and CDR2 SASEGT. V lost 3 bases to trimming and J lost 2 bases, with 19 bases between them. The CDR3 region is CASSDWYRVPINTGELFF. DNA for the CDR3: TGTGCCAGCAGTGATTGGTACAGGGTTCCTATTAACACCGGGGAGCTGTTTTTT.

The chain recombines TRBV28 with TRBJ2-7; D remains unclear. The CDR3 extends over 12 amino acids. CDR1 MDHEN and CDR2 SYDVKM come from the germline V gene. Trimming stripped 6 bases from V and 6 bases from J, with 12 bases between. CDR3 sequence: CASSRIGREQYF. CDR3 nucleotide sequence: TGTGCCAGCAGCCGGATAGGACGCGAGCAGTACTTC. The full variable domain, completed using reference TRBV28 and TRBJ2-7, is DVKVTQSSRYLVKRTGEKVFLECVQDMDHENMFWYRQDPGLGLRLIYFSYDVKMKEKGDIPEGYSVSREKKERFSLILESASTNQTSMYLCASSRIGREQYFGPGTRLTVT.

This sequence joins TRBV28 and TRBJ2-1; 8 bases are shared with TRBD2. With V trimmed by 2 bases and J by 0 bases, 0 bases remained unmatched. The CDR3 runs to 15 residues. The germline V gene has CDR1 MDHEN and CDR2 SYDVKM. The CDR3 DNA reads TGTGCCAGCAGTTTAAGCGGGAGCTCCTACAATGAGCAGTTCTTC. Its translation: CASSLSGSSYNEQFF.

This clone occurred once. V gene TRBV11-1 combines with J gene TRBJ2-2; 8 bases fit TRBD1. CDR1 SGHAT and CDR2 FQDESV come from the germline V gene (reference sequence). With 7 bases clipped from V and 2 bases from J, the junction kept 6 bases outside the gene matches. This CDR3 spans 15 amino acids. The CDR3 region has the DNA TGTGCCAGCACCCTGACAGGGGCTAACACCGGGGAGCTGTTTTTT. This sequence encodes CASTLTGANTGELFF.

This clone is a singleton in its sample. In DNA form, the CDR3 reads TGTGCCAGCAGCTTAGGATTCGGGGGCGGAGAGACCCAGTACTTC. It is translated as CASSLGFGGGETQYF. V gene TRBV7-2 combines with J gene TRBJ2-5, with D tentatively TRBD1 or TRBD2 (6 bases each). The CDR3 extends over 15 amino acids. In germline, CDR1 is SGHTA, CDR2 FQGNSA. Deletions cut 1 base from V and 4 bases from J, with 13 bases between.